The text below deals with one TCR beta chain. The data stem from a study of blood T cell repertoires in COVID-19. Background on the study: Material from acute and convalescent COVID-19 was sourced from the United States, Italy and Spain. T cells, B-cell-depleted T cells, or PBMCs provided the cDNA or gDNA that served as material.

Per the study methods: Estimation of nucleated cell counts relied on the amplification of reference gene primers. Clones were read by immunoSEQ multiplex PCR, and TCRdb kept only the in-frame ones, dropping some. V and J calls and clone size are those listed in that table; D and trimming were worked out from the DNA. The sample has tens of thousands of clones, over 75% seen once; the top ten hold 11%. This CDR3 is built from 14 residues. CDR1 is SEHNR, CDR2 FQNEAQ, per germline (reference sequence). V lost 5 bases to trimming and J lost 5 bases, with 15 bases between them. This chain uses TRBV7-9 with TRBJ1-2; TRBD1 is a possible D gene (5 bases). Sequencing was performed on peripheral blood. The receptor comes from a man aged 50-59 years with acute or convalescent COVID-19. CDR3 loop: CASSTGEGRYGYTF. The CDR3 region has the DNA TGTGCCAGCAGCACCGGGGAGGGGCGTTATGGCTACACCTTC.